In its sample, the clone carrying this TCR beta chain was seen a few times. This sample was included in a study of blood T cell repertoires in COVID-19. Across the study: Acute and convalescent COVID-19 specimens originated in the United States, Italy and Spain. T cells, B-cell-depleted T cells, or PBMCs provided the cDNA or gDNA that served as material.

The authors' processing: Using reference gene primer amplification, nucleated cell counts were estimated. Assay: immunoSEQ multiplex PCR; the TCRdb copy retains only in-frame clones and omits some. V and J calls and clone size come straight from that table; D and trimming were deduced from the DNA. The sample shows 65,000 to 90,000 clones, around 88% of them seen only once. The V gene end was trimmed by 6 bases and the J gene end by 4 bases; junction bases not matched to a gene: 9. The CDR3 is 15 residues long. Germline V lookup: CDR1 SGHTA, CDR2 FQGTGA. The chain is built from TRBV7-3 and TRBJ2-3, with 8 bases fitting TRBD2. Sequences were obtained from peripheral blood. The sequence was obtained from a woman older than 75 with acute or convalescent COVID-19. The CDR3 coding sequence is TGTGCCAGCAGTTCCGCCGGGACTAGATCAGATACGCAGTATTTT. Protein sequence: CASSSAGTRSDTQYF.